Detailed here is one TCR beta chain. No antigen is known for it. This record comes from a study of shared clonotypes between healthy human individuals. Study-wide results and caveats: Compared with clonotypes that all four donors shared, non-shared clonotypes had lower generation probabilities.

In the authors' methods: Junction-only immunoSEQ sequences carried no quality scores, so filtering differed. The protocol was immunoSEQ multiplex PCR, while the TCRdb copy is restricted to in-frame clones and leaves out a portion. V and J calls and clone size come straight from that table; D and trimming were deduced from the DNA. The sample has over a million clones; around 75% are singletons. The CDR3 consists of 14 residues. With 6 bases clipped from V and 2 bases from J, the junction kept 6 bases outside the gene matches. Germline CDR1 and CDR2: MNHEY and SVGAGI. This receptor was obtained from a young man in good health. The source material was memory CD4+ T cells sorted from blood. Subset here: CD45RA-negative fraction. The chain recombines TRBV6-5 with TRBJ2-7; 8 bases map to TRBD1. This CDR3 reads CASSRTGTAYEQYF. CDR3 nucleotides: TGTGCCAGCAGCCGGACAGGGACTGCCTACGAGCAGTACTTC.